What follows are 13 T cell receptor beta chains derived from one specimen sequenced in a study of breast tumors, draining lymph nodes, adjacent tissues. Axillary draining lymph nodes of breast cancer patients supplied the node samples. Each CDR3 protein gets one entry after TCRdb re-called the multiplex PCR reads with MiXCR. Of about 200,000 distinct CDR3 sequences in the sample, roughly 29% were seen once. Sample: axillary lymph node tissue. Source of these receptors: a female donor with breast cancer. Some clones in this sample may be carry-over from other donors' samples.

This clonotype has only one observation. The chain joins TRBV10-3 to TRBJ1-3, with D possibly matching TRBD1 (6 bases). The CDR3 has 17 amino acids. Trimming stripped 10 bases from V and 0 bases from J, with 22 bases between. The germline V gene encodes CDR1 ENHRY and CDR2 SYGVKD. CDR3 in amino acids: CATKNRQAVSSGNTIYF. The CDR3 nucleotides are TGTGCCACCAAGAACCGACAGGCTGTTAGCTCTGGAAACACCATATATTTT.

V gene TRBV6-4 combines with J gene TRBJ2-3, with TRBD2 matching 7 bases. CDR1 and CDR2 from the germline V gene are MRHNA and SNTAGT. V shed 2 bases, J shed 1 base, and the junction held 15 bases outside the gene matches. This CDR3 is 19 amino acids long. In DNA form, the CDR3 reads TGTGCCAGCAGTGACGGAGCGGGGCCGAGGCAGGGAGGCACAGATACGCAGTATTTT. This translates into CASSDGAGPRQGGTDTQYF.

The chain couples TRBV6-1 to TRBJ1-3; TRBD1 agrees at 7 bases. Trimming cost V 6 bases and J 4 bases; bases outside gene matches: 15. The germline CDR1 and CDR2 sequences are MNHNS and SASEGT. There are 17 residues in the CDR3. The CDR3 bases are TGTGCCAGCAGCCGAAACAGGGGTCTCACGACAGGAAACACCATATATTTT. This encodes CASSRNRGLTTGNTIYF.

The CDR3 sequence: CASSEGLGAPDTQYF. DNA of the CDR3: TGTGCCAGCAGTGAAGGACTAGGGGCCCCAGATACGCAGTATTTT. The genes are TRBV2 and TRBJ2-3, with a possible D match to TRBD2 (6 bases). Germline CDR1 SNHLY, CDR2 FYNNEI. The V end was cut by 1 base, the J end by 4 bases, with 12 bases between. This CDR3 comprises 15 residues.

Comments on this clonotype: A much larger clone differs by one base, so this may be a read error. This chain uses TRBV11-3 with TRBJ2-3; a weak D match, TRBD1 (6 bases). Germline V gene sequence: CDR1 SGHNT, CDR2 YENEEA. CDR3 length equals 13 residues. Trimming removed 6 bases at V and 8 bases at J, with 15 bases between. This CDR3 is CASRSGQSATQYF. The DNA for the CDR3 is TGTGCCAGCAGATCCGGACAGTCAGCTACGCAGTATTTT.

The V gene is TRBV7-6, the J gene TRBJ1-2; no reliable D call. This CDR3 has 16 residues. V was cut by 8 bases and J by 2 bases, with 21 bases left in between. Germline V gives CDR1 SGHVS, CDR2 FNYEAQ. This chain's CDR3 is CASSPVREAPNYGYTF. The DNA for the CDR3 is TGTGCCAGCTCCCCCGTTCGGGAGGCCCCCAACTATGGCTACACCTTC. Looking up the rest from reference TRBV7-6 and TRBJ1-2 gives the full variable domain: GAGVSQSPRYKVTKRGQDVALRCDPISGHVSLYWYRQALGQGPEFLTYFNYEAQQDKSGLPNDRFSAERPEGSISTLTIQRTEQRDSAMYRCASSPVREAPNYGYTFGSGTRLTVV.

In the case of this clonotype: At one end the junction does not follow the germline gene, possibly because of a read error. The chain employs TRBV20-1 and TRBJ1-2; D call uncertain. The CDR3 contains 15 residues. Germline assignment: CDR1 DFQATT and CDR2 SNEGSKA (reference sequence). CDR3 nucleotide sequence: TGCAGTGCTGGAGATCTTGGGCATCTTAACTATGGCTACACCTTC. Its translation is CSAGDLGHLNYGYTF.

This clonotype was counted ten times or more. This chain uses TRBV7-2 with TRBJ2-3; D possibly corresponds to TRBD1 (5 bases). Trimming removed 0 bases at V and 4 bases at J, with 8 bases between. The CDR3 totals 14 residues. CDR1 is SGHTA and CDR2 is FQGNSA in the germline V gene. The CDR3 DNA sequence: TGTGCCAGCAGCTTAGCGCAGGGTCCAGATACGCAGTATTTT. As protein: CASSLAQGPDTQYF.

This clonotype was picked up many times. The CDR3 here is CASNLAGKETQYF. The DNA of the CDR3 is TGTGCCAGCAACCTAGCGGGGAAAGAGACCCAGTACTTC. This rearrangement joins TRBV12-3 or TRBV12-4 to TRBJ2-5; 9 nucleotides line up with TRBD2. V lost 7 bases to trimming and J lost 3 bases; unmatched junction nucleotides: 3. CDR3 length: 13 amino acids.

About this clonotype: The junction does not match germline at one end; this may be a read error. The rearrangement joins TRBV6-2 or TRBV6-3 to TRBJ1-3; 7 bases agree with TRBD1. This CDR3 is 16 amino acids long. Germline V gene data show CDR1 as MNHEY and CDR2 as SVGEGT. The CDR3 region has the DNA TGTGCCGGCAGTCCCCCGGGACAGCGATCCGGAAACACCATATATTTT. Translated: CAGSPPGQRSGNTIYF.

V gene TRBV20-1 combines with J gene TRBJ2-5; TRBD2 aligns across 16 bases. Unmatched junction bases numbered 11, after V lost 5 bases and J lost 5 bases. The CDR3 has 17 amino acids. CDR1 and CDR2 from the germline V gene are DFQATT and SNEGSKA (reference sequence). In nucleotides, the CDR3 is TGCAGTGCTCCGGCGGGGACTAGCGGGAGGGACAGGGAGACCCAGTACTTC. Translating it yields CSAPAGTSGRDRETQYF.

Ten or more counts support this clonotype. The chain carries TRBV7-2 and TRBJ2-2; D call uncertain. V lost 2 bases, J lost 2 bases, and 9 bases lay in between. In germline, CDR1 is SGHTA, CDR2 FQGNSA. This CDR3 is built from 15 residues. As DNA, the CDR3 is TGTGCCAGCAGCTTACTAGGGATCAACACCGGGGAGCTGTTTTTT. Its protein is CASSLLGINTGELFF.

This sequence joins TRBV14 and TRBJ1-6, with 7 bases lining up with TRBD1. Germline assignment: CDR1 SGHDN and CDR2 FVKESK. V shed 6 bases, J shed 11 bases, and the junction held 13 bases outside the gene matches. The CDR3 loop spans 15 amino acids. CDR3 nucleotide sequence: TGTGCCAGCAGTGCTAGTTTCGGGCAGGGGGCACCCCTCCACTTT. Amino acid sequence: CASSASFGQGAPLHF.